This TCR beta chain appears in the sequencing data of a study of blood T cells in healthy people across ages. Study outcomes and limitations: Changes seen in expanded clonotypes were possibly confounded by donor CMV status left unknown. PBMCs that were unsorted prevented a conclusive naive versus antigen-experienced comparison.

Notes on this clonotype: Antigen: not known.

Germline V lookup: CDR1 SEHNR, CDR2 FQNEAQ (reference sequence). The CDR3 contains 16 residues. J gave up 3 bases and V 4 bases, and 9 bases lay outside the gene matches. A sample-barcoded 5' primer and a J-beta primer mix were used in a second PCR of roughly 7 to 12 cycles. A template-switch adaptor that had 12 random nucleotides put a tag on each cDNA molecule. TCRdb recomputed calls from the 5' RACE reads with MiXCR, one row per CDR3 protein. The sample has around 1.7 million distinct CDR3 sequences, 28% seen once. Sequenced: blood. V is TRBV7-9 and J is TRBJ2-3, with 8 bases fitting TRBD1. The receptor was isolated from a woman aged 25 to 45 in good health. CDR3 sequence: CASSYTRTGRTDTQYF. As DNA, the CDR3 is TGTGCCAGCAGCTACACTCGGACAGGGAGGACAGATACGCAGTATTTT.